One and the same sample provided the 6 T cell receptor beta chains below, sequenced in a study of Graves' ophthalmopathy and Graves' hyperthyroidism. Amplified TCR beta CDR3 regions were obtained using RNA transcripts as template. Amplification began with first-round RT-PCR using HTBI primers, then second-round multiplex PCR was performed. TCRdb reanalysed the multiplex PCR reads using MiXCR and keeps one entry per CDR3 protein. The sample lists about 660,000 distinct CDR3 sequences, roughly 39% occurring once. The material sequenced was peripheral blood. The receptors were sampled from an adult man with Graves' ophthalmopathy.

V is TRBV5-1 and J is TRBJ2-5; 9 positions agree with TRBD2. Unmatched junction bases numbered 6, after V lost 4 bases and J lost 5 bases. Germline CDR1 and CDR2: SGHRS and YFSETQ. The CDR3 is 14 residues long. The CDR3 spells CASSKAGGLETQYF. The CDR3 region has the DNA TGCGCCAGCAGCAAAGCGGGAGGATTGGAGACCCAGTACTTC. The full variable domain, completed using reference TRBV5-1 and TRBJ2-5, is KAGVTQTPRYLIKTRGQQVTLSCSPISGHRSVSWYQQTPGQGLQFLFEYFSETQRNKGNFPGRFSGRQFSNSRSEMNVSTLELGDSALYLCASSKAGGLETQYFGPGTRLLVL.

This clonotype was counted ten times or more. The rearrangement links TRBV24-1 to TRBJ2-7, with D possibly matching TRBD1 (6 bases). The ends were cut back, 4 bases at V and 3 bases at J, with 18 bases in the middle. CDR1 is KGHDR and CDR2 is SFDVKD in the germline V gene. The CDR3 totals 16 residues. CDR3 in amino acids: CATSDPDRTGNYEQYF. DNA of the CDR3: TGTGCCACCAGTGACCCAGACAGGACCGGCAACTACGAGCAGTACTTC.

A few counts support this clonotype. J is TRBJ1-4 and V is TRBV12-3 or TRBV12-4; tentatively, D is TRBD1 (6 bases). Trimming removed 1 base at V and 10 bases at J, with 16 bases between. This CDR3 region has 15 residues. The CDR3 loop reads CASSLGRGGERKLFF. The CDR3 region has the DNA TGTGCCAGCAGTTTAGGACGGGGGGGCGAGAGAAAACTGTTTTTT.

With regard to this clonotype: A read error is likely, as this CDR3 ends without the conserved phenylalanine or tryptophan. The gene calls are TRBV10-3 and TRBJ2-5; 10 bases match TRBD1. The CDR3 is made up of 18 amino acids. V lost 3 bases to trimming and J lost 7 bases; unmatched junction nucleotides: 17. Looked up from germline, CDR1 is ENHRY and CDR2 is SYGVKD. This CDR3 reads CAISEDRVPGTGEGTQYS. The CDR3 bases are TGTGCCATCAGTGAAGATAGGGTGCCAGGGACAGGGGAAGGGACCCAGTACTCC.

This clonotype turned up a few times. The rearrangement joins TRBV3-1 to TRBJ1-2, with D tentatively TRBD1 (5 bases). The CDR3 contains 13 residues. Germline V gene lookup returns CDR1 LGHDT and CDR2 YNNKEL (reference sequence). Trimming left V 2 bases short and J 8 bases short, with 12 bases between. CDR3: CASSQLQVGGYTF. CDR3 in DNA: TGTGCCAGCAGCCAACTACAGGTCGGAGGCTACACCTTC.

The V call is TRBV20-1, the J call TRBJ2-5; 12 positions match TRBD2. The CDR3 has 14 residues. CDR1 DFQATT and CDR2 SNEGSKA come from the germline V gene (reference sequence). The V gene end was trimmed by 3 bases and the J gene end by 6 bases; junction bases not matched to a gene: 5. The CDR3 region is CSASLTSGGKTQYF. As DNA, the CDR3 is TGCAGTGCTAGTCTGACTAGCGGGGGAAAGACCCAGTACTTC.